The clone carrying this T cell receptor beta chain has a single count. Sequencing used immunoSEQ multiplex PCR; TCRdb keeps in-frame clones, though not all of them. The data show roughly 93,000 clones, about 89% seen once. This record belongs to a study of OX40 agonist ivuxolimab in advanced cancers. Across the study: Patients in dose escalation had liver, melanoma, kidney or head and neck cancers.

The length of the CDR3 is 19 residues. Germline CDR1 and CDR2: MNHEY and SMNVEV (reference sequence). With V trimmed by 3 bases and J by 0 bases, 10 bases remained unmatched. The genes are TRBV27 and TRBJ2-3, with 12 nucleotides matching TRBD2. Sequenced material: CD4+ or CD8+ T cells sorted from blood, taken in a trial of the OX40 agonist ivuxolimab. This sequence originates from an adult with an advanced solid tumor such as melanoma, head and neck, liver or kidney cancer. CDR3 sequence reads: CASSLTSGGFFTSTDTQYF. CDR3 coding DNA: TGTGCCAGCAGTTTGACTAGCGGGGGCTTTTTCACTAGCACAGATACGCAGTATTTT.